These T cell receptor beta chains were read from a single sample in a study of vaccination effects on CD4 cells after COVID-19. No antigens are known for them. Sequencing was performed with immunoSEQ multiplex PCR; in TCRdb, only in-frame clones are kept and a portion is missing. The sample has tens of thousands of clones; 78% are singletons. Sequencing was performed on CD4+ T cells from PBMCs cultured with SARS-CoV-2 spike peptides, taken before COVID-19 vaccination. These receptors were collected from a human donor who received a COVID-19 vaccine. Each CDR3 is given without its conserved first and last residue. Clone size is given for some rows only: seen once, a few or many times, or a class if the clone is expanded.

size: once; J: TRBJ2-3; V: TRBV7-3; CDR3: ASTPRRIYTDTQY
size: .; J: TRBJ2-1; V: TRBV30; CDR3: AAGGTATYNEQF
size: .; J: TRBJ1-5; V: TRBV30; CDR3: AWSVRALRDRGVYSNQPQH
size: .; J: TRBJ2-5; V: TRBV24-1; CDR3: ATSDPNQETQY
size: few; J: TRBJ1-1; V: TRBV2; CDR3: ASSDAGGRTEAF
size: .; J: TRBJ1-4; V: TRBV11-2; CDR3: ASSQARGDEKLF
size: .; J: TRBJ2-5; V: TRBV5-1; CDR3: ASSLQGGKETQY
size: .; J: TRBJ2-1; V: TRBV4-2; CDR3: ASSQDYSGGAGSYNEQF
size: .; J: TRBJ2-3; V: TRBV24-1; CDR3: ATSDFGGKDTQY
size: .; J: TRBJ2-3; V: TRBV18; CDR3: ASSPRGTDTQY
size: .; J: TRBJ2-1; V: TRBV7-9; CDR3: ASQHGGLYNEQF
size: once; J: TRBJ1-3; V: TRBV6-2/TRBV6-3; CDR3: ASSSPDRAGNTIY
size: .; J: TRBJ1-2; V: TRBV6-5; CDR3: ASSRPGQGYGYT
size: few; J: TRBJ2-5; V: TRBV5-4; CDR3: ASSLGGVKETQY
size: .; J: TRBJ1-4; V: TRBV6-5; CDR3: ASSTGQANEKLF
size: .; J: TRBJ2-1; V: TRBV5-1; CDR3: ASRLGEDEQF
size: few; J: TRBJ1-2; V: TRBV12-3/TRBV12-4; CDR3: ASSRTSVYGYT
size: .; J: TRBJ2-1; V: TRBV5-1; CDR3: ASSFAGNEQF
size: once; J: TRBJ2-2; V: TRBV5-1; CDR3: ASIDRGTGELF
size: .; J: TRBJ1-2; V: TRBV5-6; CDR3: ASSLGDRAFIGYT
size: .; J: TRBJ1-3; V: TRBV3-1/TRBV3-2; CDR3: ASSHWTGVLSSGNTIY